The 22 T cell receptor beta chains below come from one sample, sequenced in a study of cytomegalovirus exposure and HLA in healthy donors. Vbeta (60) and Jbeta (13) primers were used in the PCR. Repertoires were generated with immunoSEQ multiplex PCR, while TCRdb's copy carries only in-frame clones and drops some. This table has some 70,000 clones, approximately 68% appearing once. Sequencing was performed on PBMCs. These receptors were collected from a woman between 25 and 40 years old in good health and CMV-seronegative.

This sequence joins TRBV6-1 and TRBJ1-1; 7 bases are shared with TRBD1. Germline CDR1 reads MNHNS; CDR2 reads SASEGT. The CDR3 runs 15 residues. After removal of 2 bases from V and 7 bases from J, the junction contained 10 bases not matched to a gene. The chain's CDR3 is CASSEIGGAINEAFF. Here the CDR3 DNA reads TGTGCCAGCAGTGAAATAGGGGGCGCGATTAATGAAGCTTTCTTT.

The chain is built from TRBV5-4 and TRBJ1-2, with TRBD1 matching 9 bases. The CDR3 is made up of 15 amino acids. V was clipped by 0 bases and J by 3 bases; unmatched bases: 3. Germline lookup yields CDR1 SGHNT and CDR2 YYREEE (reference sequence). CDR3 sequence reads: CASSLGGTGHYGYTF. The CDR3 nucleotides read TGTGCCAGCAGCTTGGGAGGGACAGGGCACTATGGCTACACCTTC.

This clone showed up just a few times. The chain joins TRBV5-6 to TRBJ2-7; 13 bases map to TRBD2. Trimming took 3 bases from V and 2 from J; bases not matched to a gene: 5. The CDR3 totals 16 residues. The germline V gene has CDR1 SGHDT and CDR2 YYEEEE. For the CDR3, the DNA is TGTGCCAGCAGCTGGGAACTAGCGGGGGGGACCTACGAGCAGTACTTC. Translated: CASSWELAGGTYEQYF.

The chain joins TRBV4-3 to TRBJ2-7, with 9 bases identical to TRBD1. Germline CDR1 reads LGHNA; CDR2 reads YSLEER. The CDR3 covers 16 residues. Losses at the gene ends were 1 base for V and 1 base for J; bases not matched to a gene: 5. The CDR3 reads CASSQGVGQGSYEQYF. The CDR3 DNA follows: TGCGCCAGCAGCCAAGGAGTGGGACAGGGATCCTACGAGCAGTACTTC.

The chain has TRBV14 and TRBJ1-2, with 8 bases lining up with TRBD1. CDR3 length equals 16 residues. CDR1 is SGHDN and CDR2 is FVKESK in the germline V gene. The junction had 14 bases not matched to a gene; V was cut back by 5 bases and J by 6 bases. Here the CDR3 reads CASSARGTGAYDGYTF. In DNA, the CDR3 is TGTGCCAGCAGCGCCCGGGGGACAGGAGCTTATGATGGCTACACCTTC.

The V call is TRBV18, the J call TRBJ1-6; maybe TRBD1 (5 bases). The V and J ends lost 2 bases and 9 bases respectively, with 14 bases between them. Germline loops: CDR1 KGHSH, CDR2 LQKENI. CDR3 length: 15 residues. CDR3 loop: CASSPRGEMGSPLHF. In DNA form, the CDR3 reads TGTGCCAGCTCACCAAGGGGCGAAATGGGTTCACCCCTCCACTTT.

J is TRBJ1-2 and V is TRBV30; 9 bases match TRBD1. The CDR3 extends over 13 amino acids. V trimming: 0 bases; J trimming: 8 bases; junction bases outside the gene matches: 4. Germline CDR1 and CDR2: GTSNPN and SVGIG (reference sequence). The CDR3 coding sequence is TGTGCCTGGAGTGTAGGACAGGGGAGAGGCTACACCTTC. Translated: CAWSVGQGRGYTF.

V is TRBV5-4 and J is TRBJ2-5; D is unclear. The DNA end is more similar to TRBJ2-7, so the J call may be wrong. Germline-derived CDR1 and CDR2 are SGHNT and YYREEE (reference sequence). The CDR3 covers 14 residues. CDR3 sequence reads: CASSLGGNSYEQYF. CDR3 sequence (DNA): TGTGCCAGCAGCTTGGGCGGCAACTCCTACGAGCAGTACTTC.

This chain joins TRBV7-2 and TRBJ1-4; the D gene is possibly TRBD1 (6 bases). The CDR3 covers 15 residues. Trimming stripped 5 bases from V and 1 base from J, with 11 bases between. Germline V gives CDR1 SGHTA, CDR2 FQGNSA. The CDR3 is CASSQQGGTNEKLFF. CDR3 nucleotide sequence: TGTGCCAGCAGCCAACAAGGGGGAACTAATGAAAAACTGTTTTTT.

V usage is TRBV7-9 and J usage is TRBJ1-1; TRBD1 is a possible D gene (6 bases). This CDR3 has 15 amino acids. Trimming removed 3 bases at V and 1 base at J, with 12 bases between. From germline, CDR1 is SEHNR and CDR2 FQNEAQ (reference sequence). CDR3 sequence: CASSLRGGPNTEAFF. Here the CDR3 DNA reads TGTGCCAGCAGCTTGAGGGGGGGACCGAACACTGAAGCTTTCTTT. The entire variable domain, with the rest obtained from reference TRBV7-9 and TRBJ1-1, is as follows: DTGVSQNPRHKITKRGQNVTFRCDPISEHNRLYWYRQTLGQGPEFLTYFQNEAQLEKSRLLSDRFSAERPKGSFSTLEIQRTEQGDSAMYLCASSLRGGPNTEAFFGQGTRLTVV.

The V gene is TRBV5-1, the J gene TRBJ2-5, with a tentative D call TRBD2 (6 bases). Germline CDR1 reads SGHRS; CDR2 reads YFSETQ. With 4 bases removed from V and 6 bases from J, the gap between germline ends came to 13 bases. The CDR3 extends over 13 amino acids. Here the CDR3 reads CASSARLEKTQYF. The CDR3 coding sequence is TGCGCCAGCAGCGCCCGACTAGAAAAGACCCAGTACTTC. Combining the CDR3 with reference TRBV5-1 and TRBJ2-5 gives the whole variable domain KAGVTQTPRYLIKTRGQQVTLSCSPISGHRSVSWYQQTPGQGLQFLFEYFSETQRNKGNFPGRFSGRQFSNSRSEMNVSTLELGDSALYLCASSARLEKTQYFGPGTRLLVL.

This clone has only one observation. The CDR3 DNA reads TGTGCCAGCAGCACGACTAGCGGGGGGTACAGGAATGAGCAGTTCTTC. Protein sequence: CASSTTSGGYRNEQFF. The V and J genes are TRBV4-2 and TRBJ2-1, with 13 nucleotides matching TRBD2. Trimming at V came to 5 bases and at J to 7 bases, leaving 8 bases not matched to a gene. This CDR3 is 16 amino acids long. In germline, CDR1 is LGHNA, CDR2 YNFKEQ.

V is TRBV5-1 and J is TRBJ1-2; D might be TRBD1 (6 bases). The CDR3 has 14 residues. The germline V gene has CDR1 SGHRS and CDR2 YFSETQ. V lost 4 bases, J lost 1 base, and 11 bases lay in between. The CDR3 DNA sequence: TGCGCCAGCAGCGGAGGACAGCTTAACTATGGCTACACCTTC. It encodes CASSGGQLNYGYTF.

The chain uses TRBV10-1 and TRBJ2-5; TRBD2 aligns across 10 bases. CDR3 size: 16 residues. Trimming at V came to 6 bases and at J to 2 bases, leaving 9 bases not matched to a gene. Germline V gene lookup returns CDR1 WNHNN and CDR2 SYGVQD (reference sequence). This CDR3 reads CASSAGTSVWQETQYF. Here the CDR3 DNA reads TGCGCCAGCAGCGCTGGGACTAGCGTTTGGCAAGAGACCCAGTACTTC.

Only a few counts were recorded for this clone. The CDR3 spells CASSMRRGNTEAFF. CDR3 bases: TGTGCCAGTAGTATGAGGAGGGGGAACACTGAAGCTTTCTTT. The rearrangement uses TRBV19 and TRBJ1-1; D perhaps matches TRBD1 (5 bases). CDR3 size: 14 residues. With 3 bases removed from V and 1 base from J, the gap between germline ends came to 9 bases. Looked up from germline, CDR1 is LNHDA and CDR2 is SQIVND (reference sequence).

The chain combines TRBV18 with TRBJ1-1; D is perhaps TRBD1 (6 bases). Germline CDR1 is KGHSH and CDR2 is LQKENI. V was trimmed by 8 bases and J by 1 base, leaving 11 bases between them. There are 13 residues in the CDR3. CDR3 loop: CASKDSSNTEAFF. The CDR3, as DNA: TGTGCCAGCAAGGACAGCTCGAACACTGAAGCTTTCTTT.

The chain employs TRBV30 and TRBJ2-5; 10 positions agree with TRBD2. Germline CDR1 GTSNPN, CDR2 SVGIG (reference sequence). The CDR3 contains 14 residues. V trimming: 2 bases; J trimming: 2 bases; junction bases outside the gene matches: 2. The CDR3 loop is CAWSFSGGQETQYF. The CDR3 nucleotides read TGTGCCTGGAGTTTTAGCGGGGGGCAAGAGACCCAGTACTTC.

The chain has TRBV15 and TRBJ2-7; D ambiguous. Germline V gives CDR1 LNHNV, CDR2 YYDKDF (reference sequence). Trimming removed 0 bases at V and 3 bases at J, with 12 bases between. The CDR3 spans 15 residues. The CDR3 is CATSRDLGQNYEQYF. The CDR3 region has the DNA TGTGCCACCAGCAGAGATCTTGGGCAGAACTACGAGCAGTACTTC.

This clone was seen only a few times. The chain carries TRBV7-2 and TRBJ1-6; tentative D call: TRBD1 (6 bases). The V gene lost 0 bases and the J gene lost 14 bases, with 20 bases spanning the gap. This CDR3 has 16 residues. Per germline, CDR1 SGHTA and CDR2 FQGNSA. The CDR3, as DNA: TGTGCCAGCAGCTTAGCAACAGGGAGTCCCATATATGCCCTCCACTTT. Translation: CASSLATGSPIYALHF.

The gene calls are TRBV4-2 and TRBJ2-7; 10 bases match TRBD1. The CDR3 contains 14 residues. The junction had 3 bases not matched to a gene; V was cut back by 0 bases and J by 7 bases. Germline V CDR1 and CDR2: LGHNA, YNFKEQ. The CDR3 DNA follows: TGTGCCAGCAGCCAAGAAGGACAGGGGGGTGAGCAGTACTTC. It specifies CASSQEGQGGEQYF.

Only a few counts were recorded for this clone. The CDR3, as DNA: TGCGCCAGCGTACAGGGGGCGGTCACTGAAGCTTTCTTT. As protein: CASVQGAVTEAFF. The chain recombines TRBV23-1 with TRBJ1-1, with 9 bases fitting TRBD1. TRBV23-1 qualifies as an ORF whose function is uncertain. V was clipped by 8 bases and J by 4 bases; unmatched bases: 5. This CDR3 is 13 amino acids long.

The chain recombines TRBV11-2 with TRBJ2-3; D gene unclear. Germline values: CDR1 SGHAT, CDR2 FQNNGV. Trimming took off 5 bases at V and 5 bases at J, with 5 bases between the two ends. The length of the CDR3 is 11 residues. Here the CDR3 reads CASSIQDTQYF. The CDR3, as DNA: TGTGCCAGCAGCATACAAGATACGCAGTATTTT.